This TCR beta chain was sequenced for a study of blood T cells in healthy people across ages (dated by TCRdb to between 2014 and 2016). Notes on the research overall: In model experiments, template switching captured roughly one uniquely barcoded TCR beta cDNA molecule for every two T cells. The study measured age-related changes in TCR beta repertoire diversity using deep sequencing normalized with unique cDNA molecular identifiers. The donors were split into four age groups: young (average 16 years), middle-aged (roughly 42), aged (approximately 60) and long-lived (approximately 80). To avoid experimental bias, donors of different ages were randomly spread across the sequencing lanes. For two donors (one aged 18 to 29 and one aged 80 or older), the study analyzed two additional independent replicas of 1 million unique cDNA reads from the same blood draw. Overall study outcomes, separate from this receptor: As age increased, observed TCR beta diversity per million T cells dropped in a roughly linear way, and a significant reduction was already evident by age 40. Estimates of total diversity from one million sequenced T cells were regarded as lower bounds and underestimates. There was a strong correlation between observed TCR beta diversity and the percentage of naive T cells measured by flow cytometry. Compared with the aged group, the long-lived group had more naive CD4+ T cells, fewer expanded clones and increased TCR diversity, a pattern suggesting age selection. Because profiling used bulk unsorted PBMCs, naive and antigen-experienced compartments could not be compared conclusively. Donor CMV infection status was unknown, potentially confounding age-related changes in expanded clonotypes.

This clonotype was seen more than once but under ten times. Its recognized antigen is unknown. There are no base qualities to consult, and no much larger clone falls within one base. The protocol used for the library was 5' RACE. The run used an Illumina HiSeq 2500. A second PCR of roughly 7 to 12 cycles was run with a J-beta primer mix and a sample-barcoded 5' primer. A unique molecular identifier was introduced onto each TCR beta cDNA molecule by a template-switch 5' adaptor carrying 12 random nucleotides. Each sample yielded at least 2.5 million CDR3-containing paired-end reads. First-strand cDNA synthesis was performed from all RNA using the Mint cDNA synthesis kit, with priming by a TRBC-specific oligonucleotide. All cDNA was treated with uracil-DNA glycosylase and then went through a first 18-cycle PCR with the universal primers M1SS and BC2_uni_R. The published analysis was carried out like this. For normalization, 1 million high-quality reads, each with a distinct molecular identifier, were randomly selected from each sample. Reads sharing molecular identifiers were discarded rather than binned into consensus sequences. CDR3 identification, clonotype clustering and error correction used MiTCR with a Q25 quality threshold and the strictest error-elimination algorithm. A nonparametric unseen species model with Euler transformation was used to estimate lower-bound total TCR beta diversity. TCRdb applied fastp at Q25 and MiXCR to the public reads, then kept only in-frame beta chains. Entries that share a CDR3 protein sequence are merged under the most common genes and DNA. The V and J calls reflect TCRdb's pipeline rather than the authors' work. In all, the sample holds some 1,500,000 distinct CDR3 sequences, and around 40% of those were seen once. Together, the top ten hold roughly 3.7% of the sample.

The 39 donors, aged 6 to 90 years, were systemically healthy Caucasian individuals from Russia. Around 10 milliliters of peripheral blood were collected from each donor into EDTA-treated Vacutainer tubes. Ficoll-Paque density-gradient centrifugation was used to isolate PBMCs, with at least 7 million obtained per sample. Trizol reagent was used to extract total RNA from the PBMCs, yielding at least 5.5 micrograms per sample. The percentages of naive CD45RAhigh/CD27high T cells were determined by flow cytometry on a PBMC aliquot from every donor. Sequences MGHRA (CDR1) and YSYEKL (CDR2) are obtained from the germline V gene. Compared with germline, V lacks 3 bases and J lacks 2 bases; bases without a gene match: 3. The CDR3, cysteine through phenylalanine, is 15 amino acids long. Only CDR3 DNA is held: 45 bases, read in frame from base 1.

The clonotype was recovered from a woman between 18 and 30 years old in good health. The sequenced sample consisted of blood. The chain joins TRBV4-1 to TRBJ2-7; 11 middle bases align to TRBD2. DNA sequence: TGCGCCAGCAGCCACCCTAGCGGGGGGACCTACGAGCAGTACTTC. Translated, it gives CASSHPSGGTYEQYF.